These T cell receptor beta chains were read from a single sample in a study of shared clonotypes between healthy human individuals. Data came from immunoSEQ multiplex PCR; TCRdb stores just in-frame clones and leaves some out. The table lists under 1,100,000 clones, around 78% of them singletons, with under 0.8% in the top ten. The sequenced sample consisted of memory CD4+ T cells from PBMCs. These receptors were collected from a man younger than 30 in good health. Some clones in this sample may be carry-over from other donors' samples. Both conserved end residues are part of each CDR3. Fields, in order: D gene, J gene, clone size, V gene, CDR3 protein, CDR3 DNA. D genes are given only for firm matches. Clone size is not always given. Where it is, it says once, few, many or a class for expanded clones.

.	TRBJ1-4	.	TRBV6-5	CASSYSGPRNEKLFF	TGTGCCAGCAGTTACTCGGGCCCCAGAAATGAAAAACTGTTTTTT
.	TRBJ1-6	.	TRBV6-1	CASTKGQYYNSPLHF	TGTGCCAGCACCAAAGGACAGTACTATAATTCACCCCTCCACTTT
.	TRBJ1-2	.	TRBV6-1	CASSRQEGDGYTF	TGTGCCAGCAGTAGACAGGAGGGCGATGGCTACACCTTC
.	TRBJ2-1	.	TRBV5-1	CASSLAPGGIHNEQFF	TGCGCCAGCAGCTTGGCCCCCGGCGGTATCCACAATGAGCAGTTCTTC
.	TRBJ2-2	.	TRBV5-1	CASSLVAGNGELFF	TGCGCCAGCAGCTTGGTGGCGGGGAATGGGGAGCTGTTTTTT
TRBD1	TRBJ1-4	.	TRBV10-3	CAIRGDRDVEKLFF	TGTGCCATCAGGGGGGACAGGGACGTTGAAAAACTGTTTTTT
TRBD2	TRBJ2-5	.	TRBV28	CASCTSGRRETQYF	TGTGCCAGCTGCACTAGCGGGAGACGGGAGACCCAGTACTTC
TRBD2	TRBJ2-7	.	TRBV11-2	CASSSSGGPSYEQYF	TGTGCCAGCAGTTCAAGCGGGGGCCCCTCCTACGAGCAGTACTTC
.	TRBJ2-7	few	TRBV28	CASSSGGYSYEQYF	TGTGCCAGCAGTTCTGGCGGGTACTCCTACGAGCAGTACTTC
.	TRBJ1-1	few	TRBV5-3	CARSLSRAFF	TGTGCCAGATCCCTTTCCAGAGCTTTCTTT
.	TRBJ1-2	few	TRBV9	CASSVEGRNYGYTF	TGTGCCAGCAGCGTAGAGGGACGTAACTATGGCTACACCTTC
.	TRBJ2-7	.	TRBV28	CASSSGGIGASSYEQYF	TGTGCCAGCAGTTCCGGAGGAATTGGGGCATCCTCCTACGAGCAGTACTTC
.	TRBJ1-1	.	TRBV6-1	CASTISHTNTEAFF	TGTGCCAGCACCATTTCCCACACGAACACTGAAGCTTTCTTT
.	TRBJ2-3	.	TRBV6-1	CASSQQLSTDTQYF	TGTGCCAGCAGTCAACAGCTCAGCACAGATACGCAGTATTTT
.	TRBJ1-5	.	TRBV6-1	CASSEAGSTRGQPQHF	TGTGCCAGCAGTGAAGCTGGCAGCACAAGAGGACAGCCCCAGCATTTT
.	TRBJ2-7	.	TRBV13	CASSPGRDSYEQYF	TGTGCCAGCAGCCCCGGGCGGGACTCCTACGAGCAGTACTTC
.	TRBJ1-1	.	TRBV7-2	CASSLGGWNTEAFF	TGTGCCAGCAGCTTGGGCGGTTGGAACACTGAAGCTTTCTTT
TRBD1	TRBJ1-2	.	TRBV11-2	CASSLSTGGLYGYTF	TGTGCCAGCAGCTTGTCGACAGGGGGGCTTTATGGCTACACCTTC
TRBD2	TRBJ2-7	.	TRBV5-1	CASSFSGGTYEQYF	TGCGCCAGCAGCTTTTCGGGGGGGACCTACGAGCAGTACTTC
.	TRBJ2-2	.	TRBV9	CASSSPPNTGELFF	TGTGCCAGCAGCTCCCCCCCCAACACCGGGGAGCTGTTTTTT
.	TRBJ2-6	.	TRBV28	CASSSRDPQSSGANVLTF	TGTGCCAGCAGTTCCAGGGATCCTCAAAGCTCTGGGGCCAACGTCCTGACTTTC
.	TRBJ2-2	.	TRBV5-1	CASSLASSGYTGELFF	TGCGCCAGCAGCTTGGCCTCTTCAGGGTACACCGGGGAGCTGTTTTTT
TRBD2	TRBJ2-3	few	TRBV11-3	CASSVAGGTGYTQYF	TGTGCCAGCAGCGTGGCGGGAGGCACTGGGTATACGCAGTATTTT
.	TRBJ2-3	.	TRBV7-2	CASTAGLSTDTQYF	TGTGCCAGCACCGCCGGACTTAGCACAGATACGCAGTATTTT
.	TRBJ2-5	.	TRBV6-6	CASRTEALQETQYF	TGTGCCAGCAGGACAGAGGCGCTTCAAGAGACCCAGTACTTC
.	TRBJ2-5	.	TRBV28	CASFSQQGQETQYF	TGTGCCAGCTTTAGCCAGCAGGGTCAAGAGACCCAGTACTTC
.	TRBJ2-2	few	TRBV11-3	CASSQSGITGELFF	TGTGCCAGCAGTCAATCCGGGATCACCGGGGAGCTGTTTTTT
.	TRBJ2-5	.	TRBV11-3	CASSLGPTSQTQYF	TGTGCCAGCAGTCTGGGCCCTACGTCGCAGACCCAGTACTTC
TRBD2	TRBJ2-7	.	TRBV5-1	CASSFIAGGLYEQYF	TGCGCCAGCAGCTTTATAGCGGGAGGGCTCTACGAGCAGTACTTC
TRBD1	TRBJ2-7	.	TRBV7-3	CASSLHGQVNVEQYF	TGTGCCAGCAGCCTCCACGGACAGGTTAATGTCGAGCAGTACTTC
TRBD1	TRBJ1-5	.	TRBV2	CASQDRSDQPQHF	TGTGCCAGCCAGGACAGGTCGGATCAGCCCCAGCATTTT
TRBD2	TRBJ2-7	.	TRBV5-1	CASSSAGTSYEQYF	TGCGCCAGCAGCTCCGCCGGGACTAGTTACGAGCAGTACTTC
.	TRBJ1-1	.	TRBV29-1	CSVESRMNTEAFF	TGCAGCGTTGAGTCTAGAATGAACACTGAAGCTTTCTTT
TRBD2	TRBJ2-7	.	TRBV6-5	CASSYGGLAGSEQYF	TGTGCCAGCAGTTACGGGGGACTAGCGGGATCCGAGCAGTACTTC
.	TRBJ2-1	.	TRBV6-5	CASSSDSNEQFF	TGTGCCAGCAGTTCAGACTCAAATGAGCAGTTCTTC
.	TRBJ1-1	.	TRBV7-2	CASREWGLNTEAFF	TGTGCCAGCAGGGAGTGGGGGTTGAACACTGAAGCTTTCTTT
.	TRBJ2-7	.	TRBV30	CAWSEGGFFYEQYF	TGTGCCTGGAGTGAAGGGGGATTCTTCTACGAGCAGTACTTC
TRBD2	TRBJ2-2	.	TRBV5-1	CASSLTSGSGGELFF	TGCGCCAGCAGTCTGACTAGCGGGAGTGGCGGGGAGCTGTTTTTT
TRBD2	TRBJ2-3	once	TRBV15	CATSPTRTSGRVDTQYF	TGTGCCACCAGCCCGACGAGGACTAGCGGGAGGGTGGATACGCAGTATTTT
.	TRBJ1-2	.	TRBV5-4	CASNSRGNYGYTF	TGTGCCAGCAACAGCCGGGGAAACTATGGCTACACCTTC
TRBD2	TRBJ2-5	.	TRBV5-8	CASSLGVAGTLQETQYF	TGTGCCAGCAGCTTGGGAGTAGCGGGGACCCTCCAAGAGACCCAGTACTTC
.	TRBJ2-3	.	TRBV14	CASSKSGRAVPDTQYF	TGTGCCAGCAGCAAAAGCGGGCGGGCGGTACCAGATACGCAGTATTTT
.	TRBJ2-1	.	TRBV6-1	CASRTPAPPHEQFF	TGTGCCAGCAGGACCCCCGCTCCGCCCCATGAGCAGTTCTTC
TRBD1	TRBJ2-3	.	TRBV9	CASSDGTGNTQYF	TGTGCCAGCAGCGACGGGACAGGGAATACGCAGTATTTT
TRBD2	TRBJ2-3	.	TRBV29-1	CSVKRTSGSTDTQYF	TGCAGCGTCAAAAGGACTAGCGGGAGCACAGATACGCAGTATTTT
.	TRBJ2-5	.	TRBV2	CASSESQGGGTQYF	TGTGCCAGCAGTGAAAGTCAGGGGGGCGGGACCCAGTACTTC
.	TRBJ2-1	.	TRBV28	CASRTRKFSASSYNEQFF	TGTGCCAGCAGGACTAGAAAATTTAGCGCGAGCTCCTACAATGAGCAGTTCTTC
.	TRBJ2-5	.	TRBV15	CATSREETQYF	TGTGCCACCAGCAGAGAAGAGACCCAGTACTTC
TRBD2	TRBJ2-2	once	TRBV7-8	CASKGGRVTGELFF	TGTGCCAGCAAGGGCGGGAGAGTTACCGGGGAGCTGTTTTTT
.	TRBJ2-7	.	TRBV18	CASSPNTGPYEQYF	TGTGCCAGCTCACCAAACACCGGGCCCTACGAGCAGTACTTC
.	TRBJ2-7	.	TRBV10-3	CASHDHNRDGSYEQYF	TGTGCCAGCCACGACCATAACCGGGACGGTTCCTACGAGCAGTACTTC
.	TRBJ2-7	.	TRBV4-1	CASSQLARHEQYF	TGCGCCAGCAGCCAACTAGCGAGGCACGAGCAGTACTTC
.	TRBJ1-4	.	TRBV2	CASTPGRANEKLFF	TGTGCCAGCACGCCCGGGAGGGCTAATGAAAAACTGTTTTTT
TRBD1	TRBJ1-2	.	TRBV7-8	CASSLEEGAHGYTF	TGTGCCAGCAGCTTAGAAGAGGGGGCGCACGGCTACACCTTC
TRBD1	TRBJ2-1	.	TRBV6-5	CASSGGQVYYNEQFF	TGTGCCAGCAGTGGAGGACAGGTCTACTACAATGAGCAGTTCTTC
.	TRBJ2-4	.	TRBV7-2	CASSWKSGTGVWYF	TGTGCCAGCAGCTGGAAGTCGGGGACGGGAGTGTGGTACTTC
.	TRBJ1-2	.	TRBV9	CASSPGRGDYGYTF	TGTGCCAGCAGCCCCGGGAGGGGGGACTATGGCTACACCTTC